Shown below are 11 T cell receptor beta chains from a single sample sequenced in a study of T cell responses to AZD1222 COVID-19 vaccine. The protocol was immunoSEQ multiplex PCR, while the TCRdb copy is restricted to in-frame clones and leaves out a portion. The table has roughly 140,000 clones, 94% seen once. The sample consisted of peripheral blood, taken on day 0 of AZD1222 vaccination. All receptors come from an adult in good health.

This chain links TRBV20-1 with TRBJ1-6; D is possibly TRBD1 (5 bases). V shed 3 bases and J shed 6 bases, with 21 bases lying between them. The CDR3 runs 17 residues. The germline CDR1 and CDR2 sequences are DFQATT and SNEGSKA (reference sequence). CDR3 sequence: CSASDSFRDPPNSPLHF. The CDR3 region has the DNA TGCAGTGCTAGTGACTCCTTCAGGGATCCGCCTAATTCACCCCTCCACTTT.

This clone showed up just once. The gene calls are TRBV19 and TRBJ1-2, with D possibly TRBD1 on 5 matching bases. Germline V gene data show CDR1 as LNHDA and CDR2 as SQIVND (reference sequence). The CDR3 has 14 residues. With 1 base removed from V and 6 bases from J, the gap between germline ends came to 12 bases. The CDR3 coding sequence is TGTGCCAGTAGTATAGGCGGACACGCCGATGGCTACACCTTC. Translating gives CASSIGGHADGYTF. The entire variable domain, with the rest obtained from reference TRBV19 and TRBJ1-2, is as follows: DGGITQSPKYLFRKEGQNVTLSCEQNLNHDAMYWYRQDPGQGLRLIYYSQIVNDFQKGDIAEGYSVSREKKESFPLTVTSAQKNPTAFYLCASSIGGHADGYTFGSGTRLTVV.

The V gene is TRBV27, the J gene TRBJ1-1; D is undetermined. Germline V lookup: CDR1 MNHEY, CDR2 SMNVEV (reference sequence). There are 14 residues in the CDR3. V was pared by 3 bases and J by 0 bases, with 8 bases between. CDR3 in amino acids: CASSFSHLNTEAFF. CDR3 coding DNA: TGTGCCAGCAGTTTTAGTCACCTGAACACTGAAGCTTTCTTT.

This clone was counted between two and nine times. The chain uses TRBV3-1 (or the pseudogene TRBV3-2) and TRBJ1-5; no definite D call. The V gene lost 1 base and the J gene lost 6 bases, with 7 bases spanning the gap. Per germline, CDR1 LGHDT and CDR2 YNNKEL (reference sequence). The CDR3 covers 13 residues. CDR3: CASSQAPRQPQHF. CDR3 coding DNA: TGTGCCAGCAGCCAAGCGCCCCGTCAGCCCCAGCATTTT.

The genes are TRBV4-1 and TRBJ2-1; 10 bases line up with TRBD2. The CDR3 sequence is 17 residues long. Germline V gene data show CDR1 as MGHRA and CDR2 as YSYEKL. Trimming removed 3 bases from V and 4 bases from J; junction bases left unmatched: 9. DNA for the CDR3: TGCGCCAGCAGCCAGGCCCTCAGCGGGGGGGCTTACAATGAGCAGTTCTTC. This gives the protein CASSQALSGGAYNEQFF.

V gene TRBV9 combines with J gene TRBJ2-3; D tentatively fits TRBD1 or TRBD2 (5 bases each). The CDR3 sequence is 15 residues long. Germline V gene data show CDR1 as SGDLS and CDR2 as YYNGEE. V lost 4 bases and J 0 bases, leaving 12 bases between the germline ends. CDR3 sequence reads: CASSTRGLSTDTQYF. CDR3 sequence (DNA): TGTGCCAGCAGCACCCGGGGCCTTAGCACAGATACGCAGTATTTT.

The chain carries TRBV6-5 and TRBJ1-2, with a possible D match to TRBD1 (5 bases). V lost 6 bases and J lost 8, with 16 bases in between. The CDR3 covers 13 residues. Germline CDR1 reads MNHEY; CDR2 reads SVGAGI. Written as DNA, the CDR3 is TGTGCCAGCAGCTATGGGCTCGGGGACGGCTACACCTTC. Protein product: CASSYGLGDGYTF.

The chain couples TRBV29-1 to TRBJ1-1, with unresolved D. Trimming removed 1 base at V and 4 bases at J, with 13 bases between. Germline lookup yields CDR1 SQVTM and CDR2 ANQGSEA. CDR3 length: 14 amino acids. Written as DNA, the CDR3 is TGCAGCGTTGAAGGCCGACACTTAGGCACTGAAGCTTTCTTT. Protein sequence: CSVEGRHLGTEAFF.

The chain carries TRBV9 and TRBJ2-1; 10 bases fit TRBD2. The CDR3 covers 16 residues. From germline, CDR1 is SGDLS and CDR2 YYNGEE. V was pared by 0 bases and J by 3 bases, with 3 bases of the junction left unmatched. CDR3 in DNA: TGTGCCAGCAGCGTAGTCGCTAGCGGGGGCTACAATGAGCAGTTCTTC. Protein sequence: CASSVVASGGYNEQFF.

The V call is TRBV21-1, the J call TRBJ2-7; the table assigns TRBD1, which was not confirmed against the DNA. TRBV21-1 is labeled a pseudogene. The CDR3 spans 14 residues. This chain's CDR3 is CASSKRTGMGEQYV. The CDR3 DNA reads as TGTGCCAGCAGCAAACGTACAGGGATGGGAGAGCAGTACGTC.

The chain is built from TRBV7-8 and TRBJ2-3, with no clear D. Germline V gene lookup returns CDR1 SGHVS and CDR2 FQNEAQ. The CDR3 is made up of 12 amino acids. The V gene lost 5 bases and the J gene lost 4 bases, with 7 bases spanning the gap. CDR3 nucleotides: TGTGCCAGCAGCCCAGCAGCAGATACGCAGTATTTT. This encodes CASSPAADTQYF.